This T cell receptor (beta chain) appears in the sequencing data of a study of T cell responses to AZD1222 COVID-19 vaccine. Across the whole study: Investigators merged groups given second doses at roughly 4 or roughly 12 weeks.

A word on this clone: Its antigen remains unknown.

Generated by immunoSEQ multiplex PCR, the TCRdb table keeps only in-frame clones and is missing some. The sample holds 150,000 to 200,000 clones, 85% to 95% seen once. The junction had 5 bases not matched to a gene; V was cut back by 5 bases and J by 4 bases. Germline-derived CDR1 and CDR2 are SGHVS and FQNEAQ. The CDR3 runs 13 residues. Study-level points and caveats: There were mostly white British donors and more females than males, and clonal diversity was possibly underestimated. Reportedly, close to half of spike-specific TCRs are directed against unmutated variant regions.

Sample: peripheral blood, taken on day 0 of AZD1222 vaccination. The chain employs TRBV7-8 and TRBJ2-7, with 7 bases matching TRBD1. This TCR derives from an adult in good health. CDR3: CASSVSTGYEQYV. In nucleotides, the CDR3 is TGTGCCAGCAGCGTCTCGACAGGGTACGAGCAGTACGTC.